A selection of T cell receptor beta chains follows, all from one sample in a study of CD8 T cells in Susac syndrome. TCRdb processed the immunoSEQ multiplex PCR reads anew with MiXCR; each CDR3 protein has one entry. The table has about 280,000 distinct CDR3 sequences, around 83% seen once. Specimen: CD8+ T cells from PBMCs. The origin of the receptors is a human donor with multiple sclerosis. CDR3s include the opening cysteine and the closing phenylalanine or tryptophan. D genes are given only for firm matches. The size of a clone is reported for some rows only, either as once, few or many, or as a class for expanded clones.

CDR3 | DNA | J | size | V | D
CASSHAYGGRGPLEQFF | TGTGCCAGCAGCCATGCCTACGGGGGGCGCGGTCCCCTTGAGCAGTTCTTC | TRBJ2-1 | - | TRBV5-6 | -
CASSERSSGSLLYEQYF | TGTGCCAGCAGTGAACGGTCCTCAGGTTCCCTACTCTACGAGCAGTACTTC | TRBJ2-7 | few | TRBV2 | -
CASSQEQREQGAGQPQHF | TGTGCCAGCAGCCAAGAACAGCGGGAGCAGGGGGCGGGACAGCCCCAGCATTTT | TRBJ1-5 | - | TRBV3-1 | TRBD1
CASSLCRPRGCIQYF | TGTGCCAGCAGTTTATGCAGGCCGCGAGGGTGCATTCAGTACTTC | TRBJ2-4 | - | TRBV28 | -
CSGRDRESYEQYF | TGCAGCGGCCGGGACAGGGAATCCTACGAGCAGTACTTC | TRBJ2-7 | - | TRBV29-1 | TRBD1
CSGTDRTSYEQYF | TGCAGTGGTACGGACAGGACTAGCTACGAGCAGTACTTC | TRBJ2-7 | - | TRBV20-1 | -
CASSQGAGEQYF | TGTGCCAGCAGCCAGGGGGCGGGAGAGCAGTACTTC | TRBJ2-7 | few | TRBV6-1 | TRBD1
CASSSPLGPRTDTQYF | TGTGCCAGCAGTTCCCCCTTAGGGCCTCGCACAGATACGCAGTATTTT | TRBJ2-3 | - | TRBV7-3 | -
CASSHLGLTYNEQFF | TGTGCCAGCAGTCACCTGGGACTCACCTACAATGAGCAGTTCTTC | TRBJ2-1 | - | TRBV27 | -
CASSQGPDEQYF | TGCGCCAGCAGCCAAGGGCCGGACGAGCAGTACTTC | TRBJ2-7 | - | TRBV4-1 | -
CASSLQVTDTQYF | TGTGCCAGCAGCTTACAGGTCACAGATACGCAGTATTTT | TRBJ2-3 | few | TRBV7-3 | -
CASSQDEGNTEAFF | TGTGCCAGCAGCCAAGATGAAGGGAACACTGAAGCTTTCTTT | TRBJ1-1 | - | TRBV4-2 | -
CASSWIAGPFPYEQYF | TGTGCCAGCAGCTGGATAGCGGGCCCATTTCCCTACGAGCAGTACTTC | TRBJ2-7 | - | TRBV5-4 | TRBD2
CASQTASGANVLTF | TGTGCCAGCCAGACTGCCTCTGGGGCCAACGTCCTGACTTTC | TRBJ2-6 | once | TRBV5-6 | -
CASSFLINRGPGNQPQHF | TGTGCCAGCAGTTTTCTCATTAACAGGGGGCCAGGCAATCAGCCCCAGCATTTT | TRBJ1-5 | once | TRBV28 | TRBD1
CASSAGGTYEQYF | TGTGCCAGCAGCGCCGGGGGCACCTACGAGCAGTACTTC | TRBJ2-7 | few | TRBV7-9 | -
CASPKGTGDETQYF | TGTGCCAGCCCGAAAGGGACAGGGGACGAGACCCAGTACTTC | TRBJ2-5 | - | TRBV19 | TRBD1
CASKSSAYEQYF | TGTGCCAGCAAATCTTCTGCCTACGAGCAGTACTTC | TRBJ2-7 | - | TRBV27 | -
CSARDYSGRSANIQYF | TGCAGTGCTAGAGATTACAGCGGGAGGTCCGCAAACATTCAGTACTTC | TRBJ2-4 | - | TRBV20-1 | TRBD2
CASSQTSGRPNEQFF | TGTGCCAGCAGTCAAACTAGCGGGAGGCCCAATGAGCAGTTCTTC | TRBJ2-1 | - | TRBV6-1 | TRBD2
CASSLGGNGYTF | TGTGCCAGCAGCTTAGGAGGTAATGGCTACACCTTC | TRBJ1-2 | - | TRBV7-9 | -
CASNPGLANTGELFF | TGTGCCAGCAATCCGGGACTTGCCAACACCGGGGAGCTGTTTTTT | TRBJ2-2 | few | TRBV6-1 | -
CASSLWSEGAGTEAFF | TGTGCCAGCAGTTTATGGTCTGAGGGCGCAGGAACTGAAGCTTTCTTT | TRBJ1-1 | once | TRBV28 | -
CASSVDAAGWREHYEQYF | TGTGCCAGCAGCGTAGATGCGGCGGGGTGGCGGGAGCACTACGAGCAGTACTTC | TRBJ2-7 | - | TRBV9 | TRBD2
CASSIDSTYMNTEAFF | TGTGCCAGCAGCATAGACTCGACTTACATGAACACTGAAGCTTTCTTT | TRBJ1-1 | - | TRBV11-2 | -
CASNHAGGANGNTIYF | TGTGCCAGCAACCATGCCGGGGGGGCGAATGGAAACACCATATATTTT | TRBJ1-3 | - | TRBV7-9 | -
CSARDLRGTTIYEQYF | TGCAGTGCCCGAGATCTACGCGGGACTACCATCTACGAGCAGTACTTC | TRBJ2-7 | - | TRBV20-1 | TRBD2
CASSEADRRGHEQYF | TGTGCCAGCAGTGAAGCGGACCGACGGGGTCACGAGCAGTACTTC | TRBJ2-7 | - | TRBV6-1 | -
CASRTRGETQYF | TGTGCCAGCAGGACCAGAGGAGAGACCCAGTACTTC | TRBJ2-5 | - | TRBV6-5 | -
CAISALTGDYGYTF | TGTGCCATCAGTGCCCTCACAGGGGACTATGGCTACACCTTC | TRBJ1-2 | - | TRBV10-3 | TRBD1
CSVEGLAGLQYNEQFF | TGCAGCGTTGAAGGACTAGCGGGATTACAATACAATGAGCAGTTCTTC | TRBJ2-1 | - | TRBV29-1 | TRBD2
CASSESTRRSSYNEQFF | TGCGCCAGCAGTGAGTCGACTAGGCGCTCGTCCTACAATGAGCAGTTCTTC | TRBJ2-1 | - | TRBV10-1 | -
CATYPLTGADTEAFF | TGTGCCACCTACCCTTTAACAGGGGCGGACACTGAAGCTTTCTTT | TRBJ1-1 | - | TRBV19 | TRBD1
CASSLGAGRELFF | TGTGCCAGCAGCTTAGGAGCAGGGAGGGAGCTGTTTTTT | TRBJ2-2 | once | TRBV7-9 | -
CASHYEQYF | TGTGCCAGTCACTACGAGCAGTACTTC | TRBJ2-7 | once | TRBV27 | -
CASSLDREDQPQHF | TGTGCCAGCAGCCTTGACAGGGAAGATCAGCCCCAGCATTTT | TRBJ1-5 | - | TRBV5-6 | TRBD1
CASSQFTGASEAFF | TGTGCCAGCAGCCAATTTACAGGGGCAAGTGAAGCTTTCTTT | TRBJ1-1 | - | TRBV14 | TRBD1
CSVTGGPGNEQFF | TGCAGCGTGACCGGAGGGCCGGGCAATGAGCAGTTCTTC | TRBJ2-1 | - | TRBV29-1 | -
CASSYRTGTRIPDTQYF | TGCGCCAGCAGCTATAGAACCGGGACTAGAATACCAGATACGCAGTATTTT | TRBJ2-3 | - | TRBV5-1 | TRBD2
CASSQDLGRASGEQYF | TGCGCCAGCAGCCAAGACTTGGGAAGGGCCTCGGGGGAGCAGTACTTC | TRBJ2-7 | - | TRBV4-1 | -
CASIKGLASTDTQYF | TGTGCCAGCATTAAGGGACTAGCGAGCACAGATACGCAGTATTTT | TRBJ2-3 | - | TRBV2 | TRBD2
CSAKNRDYNEQFF | TGCAGTGCAAAAAACCGGGATTACAATGAGCAGTTCTTC | TRBJ2-1 | - | TRBV20-1 | -
CASGDVEKLFF | TGTGCTAGTGGGGACGTTGAAAAACTGTTTTTT | TRBJ1-4 | - | TRBV12-5 | -
CASSGNLDTQYF | TGTGCCAGCAGTGGAAATCTAGATACGCAGTATTTT | TRBJ2-3 | once | TRBV27 | -
CASSQPPGTGRTGSCFF | - | TRBJ2-2 | once | TRBV23-1 | -
CASRGLAVSTDTQYF | TGTGCCAGCAGAGGACTAGCGGTTAGCACAGATACGCAGTATTTT | TRBJ2-3 | - | TRBV27 | TRBD2
CASSSTRGEGYTF | TGTGCCAGCAGTTCAACTAGGGGGGAAGGCTACACCTTC | TRBJ1-2 | few | TRBV7-6 | -